This TCR beta chain was recorded in a study of blood T cell repertoires in COVID-19. Whole-study context: COVID-19 samples from acute and convalescent phases originated in the United States, Italy and Spain. From T cells, B-cell-depleted T cells, or PBMCs came the material, which was cDNA or gDNA.

In the authors' workflow: Estimation of nucleated cell counts relied on the amplification of reference gene primers. Method: immunoSEQ multiplex PCR; TCRdb's copy keeps in-frame clones and lacks some. The DNA gave D and trimming, while V, J and clone size come from that table. The sample contains more than 65,000 clones, about four fifths of which appear only once. This clone was seen only a few times. The CDR3 totals 14 residues. V dropped 8 bases and J dropped 9 bases, with 23 bases sitting between them. Germline V gene data show CDR1 as MGHDK and CDR2 as SYGVNS. Sequencing was performed on peripheral blood. The source of this sequence is a woman aged 60-75 years with acute or convalescent COVID-19. V and J are TRBV25-1 and TRBJ2-7; perhaps TRBD2 as D (6 bases). CDR3 amino acids: CASEDSGGRLGQYF. CDR3 DNA: TGTGCCAGCGAGGACTCTGGAGGGCGTTTGGGGCAGTACTTC.